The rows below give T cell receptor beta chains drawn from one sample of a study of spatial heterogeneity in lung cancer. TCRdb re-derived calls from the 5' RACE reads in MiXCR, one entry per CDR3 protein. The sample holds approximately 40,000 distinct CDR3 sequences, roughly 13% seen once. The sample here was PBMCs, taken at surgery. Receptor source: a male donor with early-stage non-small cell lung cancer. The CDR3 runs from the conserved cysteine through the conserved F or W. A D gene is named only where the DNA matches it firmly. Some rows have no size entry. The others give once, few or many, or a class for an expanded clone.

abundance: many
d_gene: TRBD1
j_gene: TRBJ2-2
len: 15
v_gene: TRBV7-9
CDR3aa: CASSLLLQGAGELFF
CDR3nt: TGTGCCAGCAGCTTACTACTTCAGGGGGCCGGGGAGCTGTTTTTT

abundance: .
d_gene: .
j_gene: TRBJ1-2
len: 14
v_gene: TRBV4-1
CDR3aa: CASSQDRGPYGYTF
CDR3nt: TGCGCCAGCAGCCAAGATCGCGGGCCCTATGGCTACACCTTC

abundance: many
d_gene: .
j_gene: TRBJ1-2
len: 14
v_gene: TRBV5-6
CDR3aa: CASSIGHHFYGYTF
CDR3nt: TGTGCCAGCAGCATCGGACACCACTTTTATGGCTACACCTTC

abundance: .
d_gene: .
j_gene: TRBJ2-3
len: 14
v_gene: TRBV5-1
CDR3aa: CASSLAGGQDTQYF
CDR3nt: TGCGCCAGCAGCTTGGCCGGGGGGCAAGATACGCAGTATTTT

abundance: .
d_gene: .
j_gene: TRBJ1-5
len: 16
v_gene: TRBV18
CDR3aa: CASSPRSRDSNQPQHF
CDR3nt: TGTGCCAGCTCACCACGGAGCAGGGATAGCAATCAGCCCCAGCATTTT

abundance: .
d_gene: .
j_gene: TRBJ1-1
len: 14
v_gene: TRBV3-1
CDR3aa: CASSRREAAPEAFF
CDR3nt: TGTGCCAGCAGCCGGCGGGAGGCAGCCCCTGAAGCTTTCTTT

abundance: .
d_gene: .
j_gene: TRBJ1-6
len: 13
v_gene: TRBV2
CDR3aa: CASRYRVDSPLHF
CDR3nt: TGTGCCAGCAGGTACAGGGTCGATTCACCCCTCCACTTT

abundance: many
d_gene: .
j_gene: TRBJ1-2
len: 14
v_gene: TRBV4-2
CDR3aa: CASNADRGIGGYTF
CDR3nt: TGTGCCAGCAACGCTGACCGGGGGATAGGTGGCTACACCTTC

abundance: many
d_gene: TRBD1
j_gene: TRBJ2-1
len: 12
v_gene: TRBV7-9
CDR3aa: CASSRTGNEQFF
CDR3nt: TGTGCCAGCAGCAGGACAGGGAATGAGCAGTTCTTC

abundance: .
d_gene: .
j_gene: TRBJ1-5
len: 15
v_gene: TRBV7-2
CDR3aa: CASSLGQGLNQPQHF
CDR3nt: TGTGCCAGCAGCTTAGGGCAGGGGCTCAATCAGCCCCAGCATTTT

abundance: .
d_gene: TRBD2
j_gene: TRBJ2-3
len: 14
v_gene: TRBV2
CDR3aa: CASSPQGGPDTQYF
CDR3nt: TGTGCCAGCAGCCCCCAGGGAGGGCCCGATACGCAGTATTTT

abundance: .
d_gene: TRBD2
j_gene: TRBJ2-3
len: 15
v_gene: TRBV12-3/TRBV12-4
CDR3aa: CASSALLAGRDTQYF
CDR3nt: TGTGCCAGCAGTGCCCTTTTAGCGGGGAGGGATACGCAGTATTTT

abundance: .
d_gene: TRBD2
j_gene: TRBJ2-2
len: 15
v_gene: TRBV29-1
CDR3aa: CSGWRLAANTGELFF
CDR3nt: TGCAGCGGCTGGCGGCTAGCGGCGAACACCGGGGAGCTGTTTTTT

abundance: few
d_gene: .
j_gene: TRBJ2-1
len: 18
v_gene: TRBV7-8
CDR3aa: CASSLISPDFDSYNEQFF
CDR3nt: TGTGCCAGCAGCTTAATTTCCCCGGACTTCGACTCCTACAATGAGCAGTTCTTC

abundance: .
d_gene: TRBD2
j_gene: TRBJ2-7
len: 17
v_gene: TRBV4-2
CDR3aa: CASSQLGRGGSSYEQYF
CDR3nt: TGTGCCAGCAGCCAGCTAGGACGGGGGGGATCCTCCTACGAGCAGTACTTC

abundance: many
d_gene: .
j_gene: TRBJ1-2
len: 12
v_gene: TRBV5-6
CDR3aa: CASSSNNYGYTF
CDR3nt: TGTGCCAGCAGCTCAAATAACTATGGCTACACCTTC

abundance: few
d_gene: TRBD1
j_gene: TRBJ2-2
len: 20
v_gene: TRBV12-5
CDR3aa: CASGLVLPRTGGRYTGELFF
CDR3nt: TGTGCTAGTGGTTTGGTACTGCCCCGGACAGGGGGTAGGTACACCGGGGAGCTGTTTTTT

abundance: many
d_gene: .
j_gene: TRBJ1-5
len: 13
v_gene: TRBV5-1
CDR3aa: CASSLDGDQPQHF
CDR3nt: TGCGCCAGCAGCTTGGACGGAGATCAGCCCCAGCATTTT

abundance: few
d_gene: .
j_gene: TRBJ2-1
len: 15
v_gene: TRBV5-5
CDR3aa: CASSLISGSYNEQFF
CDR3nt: TGTGCCAGCAGCTTGATTAGCGGATCCTACAATGAGCAGTTCTTC

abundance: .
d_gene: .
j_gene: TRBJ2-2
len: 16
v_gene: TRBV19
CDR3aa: CASSEVPGRKSGELFF
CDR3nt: TGTGCCAGTAGTGAGGTCCCGGGACGGAAGTCCGGGGAGCTGTTTTTT

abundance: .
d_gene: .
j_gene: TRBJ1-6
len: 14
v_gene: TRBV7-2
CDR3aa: CASSYSRDNSPLHF
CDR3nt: TGTGCCAGCAGCTATAGTCGAGATAATTCACCCCTCCACTTT

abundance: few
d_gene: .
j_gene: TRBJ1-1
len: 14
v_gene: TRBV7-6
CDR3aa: CASSLRGENTEAFF
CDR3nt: TGTGCCAGCAGCTTGAGGGGCGAAAACACTGAAGCTTTCTTT

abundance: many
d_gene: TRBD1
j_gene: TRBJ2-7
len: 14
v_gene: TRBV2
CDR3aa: CASSEEDRSYEQYF
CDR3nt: TGTGCCAGCAGTGAGGAGGACAGGAGCTACGAGCAGTACTTC

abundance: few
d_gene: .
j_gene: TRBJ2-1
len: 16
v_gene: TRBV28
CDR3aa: CASRENGGVRDNEQFF
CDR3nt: TGTGCCAGCAGAGAGAACGGGGGAGTAAGGGACAATGAGCAGTTCTTC

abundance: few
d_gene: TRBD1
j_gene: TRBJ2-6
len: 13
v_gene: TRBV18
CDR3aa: CASSPTGTNVLTF
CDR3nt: TGTGCCAGCTCACCGACAGGGACCAACGTCCTGACTTTC

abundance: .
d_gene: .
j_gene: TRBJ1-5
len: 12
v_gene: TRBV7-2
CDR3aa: CASSFPNQPQHF
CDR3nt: TGTGCCAGCAGCTTCCCGAATCAGCCCCAGCATTTT

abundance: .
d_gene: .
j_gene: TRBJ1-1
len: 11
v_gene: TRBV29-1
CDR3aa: CSGTGSTEAFF
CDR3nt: TGCAGCGGCACAGGGTCCACTGAAGCTTTCTTT

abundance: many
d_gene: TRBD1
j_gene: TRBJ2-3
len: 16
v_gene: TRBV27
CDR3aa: CASSLWTGRRTDTQYF
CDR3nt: TGTGCCAGCAGTCTCTGGACAGGGAGGAGGACAGATACGCAGTATTTT

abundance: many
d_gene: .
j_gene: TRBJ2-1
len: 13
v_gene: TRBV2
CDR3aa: CASSDLVYNEQFF
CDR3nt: TGTGCCAGCAGTGATCTCGTCTACAATGAGCAGTTCTTC

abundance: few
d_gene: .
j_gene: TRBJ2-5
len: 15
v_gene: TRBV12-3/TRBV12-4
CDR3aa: CASSLSGLPPETQYF
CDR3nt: TGTGCCAGCAGTTTATCAGGACTGCCGCCGGAGACCCAGTACTTC

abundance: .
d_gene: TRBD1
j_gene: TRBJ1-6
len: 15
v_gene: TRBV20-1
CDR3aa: CSARRQDRENSPLHF
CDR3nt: TGCAGTGCGAGACGACAGGACAGGGAAAATTCACCCCTCCACTTT

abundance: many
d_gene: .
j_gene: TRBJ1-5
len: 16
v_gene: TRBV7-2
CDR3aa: CASRPEPGQNNQPQHF
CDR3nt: TGTGCCAGCAGACCAGAACCAGGGCAGAACAATCAGCCCCAGCATTTT

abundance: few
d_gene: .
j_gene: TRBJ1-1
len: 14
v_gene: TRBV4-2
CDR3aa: CASSQDGRNTEAFF
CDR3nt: TGTGCCAGCAGCCAAGATGGCCGCAACACTGAAGCTTTCTTT

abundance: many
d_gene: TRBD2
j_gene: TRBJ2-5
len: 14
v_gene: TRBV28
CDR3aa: CASSPAGGMETQYF
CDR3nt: TGTGCCAGCAGTCCCGCGGGAGGCATGGAGACCCAGTACTTC

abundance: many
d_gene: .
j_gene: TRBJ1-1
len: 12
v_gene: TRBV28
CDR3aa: CASRAGPVEAFF
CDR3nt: TGTGCCAGCAGGGCAGGACCCGTTGAAGCTTTCTTT

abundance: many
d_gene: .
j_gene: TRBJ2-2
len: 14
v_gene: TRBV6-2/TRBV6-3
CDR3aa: CASSYEGNGGELFF
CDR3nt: TGTGCCAGCAGTTATGAGGGGAATGGCGGGGAGCTGTTTTTT

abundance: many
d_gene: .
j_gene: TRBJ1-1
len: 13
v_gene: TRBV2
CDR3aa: CASSLGQNTEAFF
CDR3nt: TGTGCCAGCAGTCTCGGACAGAACACTGAAGCTTTCTTT

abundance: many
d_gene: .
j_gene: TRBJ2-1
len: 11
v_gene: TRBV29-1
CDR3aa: CSGEDGGSWVF
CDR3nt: TGCAGCGGTGAAGATGGGGGTAGTTGGGTCTTC

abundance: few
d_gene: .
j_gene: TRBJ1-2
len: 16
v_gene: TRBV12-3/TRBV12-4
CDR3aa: CASSLISTGTNYGYTF
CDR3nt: TGTGCCAGCAGTCTCATATCGACAGGCACTAACTATGGCTACACCTTC

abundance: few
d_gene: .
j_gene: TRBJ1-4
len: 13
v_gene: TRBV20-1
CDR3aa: CSARKAEDEKLFF
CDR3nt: TGCAGTGCTAGGAAGGCGGAAGATGAAAAACTGTTTTTT

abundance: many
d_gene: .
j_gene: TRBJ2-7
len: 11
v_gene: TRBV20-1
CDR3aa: CSAGTRVEQYF
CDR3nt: TGCAGTGCTGGGACGCGGGTGGAGCAGTACTTC

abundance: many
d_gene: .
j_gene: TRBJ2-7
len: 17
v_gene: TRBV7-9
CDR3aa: CASSSDFGTASSYEQYF
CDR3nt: TGTGCCAGCAGCTCAGATTTCGGGACGGCTAGCTCCTACGAGCAGTACTTC

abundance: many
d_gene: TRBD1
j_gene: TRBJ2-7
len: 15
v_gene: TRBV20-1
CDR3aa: CSARDLLGTEYEQYF
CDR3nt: TGCAGTGCTAGAGACCTTCTCGGGACAGAATACGAGCAGTACTTC

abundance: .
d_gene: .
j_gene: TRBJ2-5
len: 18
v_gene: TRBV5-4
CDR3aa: CASSLGFTGEGQKETQYF
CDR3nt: TGTGCCAGCAGCTTGGGCTTCACAGGGGAGGGCCAAAAGGAGACCCAGTACTTC

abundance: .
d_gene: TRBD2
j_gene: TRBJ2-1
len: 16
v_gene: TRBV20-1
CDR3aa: CSVIAAGSGGPNEQFF
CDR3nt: TGCAGTGTTATAGCGGCAGGTAGCGGGGGGCCCAATGAGCAGTTCTTC

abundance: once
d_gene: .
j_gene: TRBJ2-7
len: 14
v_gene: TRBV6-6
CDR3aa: CASSYEGTHYEQYF
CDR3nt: TGTGCCAGCAGTTACGAAGGGACACATTACGAGCAGTACTTC

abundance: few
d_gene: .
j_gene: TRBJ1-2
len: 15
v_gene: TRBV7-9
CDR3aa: CASSPSTAFNYGYTF
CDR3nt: TGTGCCAGCAGCCCTTCGACAGCCTTTAACTATGGCTACACCTTC

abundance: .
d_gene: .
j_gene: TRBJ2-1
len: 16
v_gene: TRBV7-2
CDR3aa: CASSLAGSFSNNEQFF
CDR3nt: TGTGCCAGCAGCTTAGCAGGGTCCTTTTCGAACAATGAGCAGTTCTTC

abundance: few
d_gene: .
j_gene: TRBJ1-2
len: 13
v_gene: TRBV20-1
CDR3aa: CSANRDNGYGYTF
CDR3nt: TGCAGTGCCAACCGGGACAACGGCTATGGCTACACCTTC

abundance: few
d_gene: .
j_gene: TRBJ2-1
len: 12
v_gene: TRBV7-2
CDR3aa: CASSRLRGEQFF
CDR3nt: TGTGCCAGCAGTCGACTACGAGGTGAGCAGTTCTTC